This TCR beta chain was sequenced in a study of radiotherapy plus CTLA-4 blockade in lung cancer. The germline CDR1 and CDR2 sequences are SGHKS and YYEKEE (reference sequence). The CDR3 sequence is 16 residues long. V was pared by 0 bases and J by 8 bases, with 8 bases of the junction left unmatched. Focal radiation plus CTLA-4 blockade with ipilimumab was administered to patients who had chemo-refractory metastatic non-small-cell lung cancer. The protocol was immunoSEQ multiplex PCR, while the TCRdb copy is restricted to in-frame clones and leaves out a portion. The sample lists about 57,000 clones, approximately 80% occurring once.

The rearrangement joins TRBV5-5 to TRBJ2-1; TRBD2 matches at 10 bases. The sequencing here drew on peripheral blood, taken from a patient treated with radiotherapy plus ipilimumab. This receptor was identified in a human donor with non-small cell lung cancer who had a complete response to radiotherapy plus ipilimumab. CDR3 sequence (DNA): TGTGCCAGCAGCTTGGGTCTAGCGGGAGAATGGGATGAGCAGTTCTTC. Its translation: CASSLGLAGEWDEQFF.